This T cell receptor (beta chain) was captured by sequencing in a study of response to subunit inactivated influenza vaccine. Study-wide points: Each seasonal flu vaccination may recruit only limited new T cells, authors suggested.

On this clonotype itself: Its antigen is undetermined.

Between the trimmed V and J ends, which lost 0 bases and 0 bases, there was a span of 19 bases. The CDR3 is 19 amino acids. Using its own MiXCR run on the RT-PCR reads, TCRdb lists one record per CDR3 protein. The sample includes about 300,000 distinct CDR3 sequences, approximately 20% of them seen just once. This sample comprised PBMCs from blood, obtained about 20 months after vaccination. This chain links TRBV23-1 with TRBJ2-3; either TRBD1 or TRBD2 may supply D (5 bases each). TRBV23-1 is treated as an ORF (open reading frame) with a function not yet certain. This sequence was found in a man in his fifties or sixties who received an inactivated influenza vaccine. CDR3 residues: CASSQSRLIEGRSTDTQYF. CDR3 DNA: TGCGCCAGCAGTCAATCGAGGCTGATCGAGGGGCGAAGCACAGATACGCAGTATTTT.